This T cell receptor beta chain derives from a study of blood T cell repertoires in COVID-19. Here immunoSEQ multiplex PCR was the method, and the copy in TCRdb shows in-frame clones only, minus some. Among 250,000 to 300,000 clones listed, approximately 90% were seen once. Specimen: PBMCs or T cells enriched from blood (not recorded which). The clonotype was recovered from a woman in her thirties or forties with acute COVID-19.

Here the CDR3 DNA reads TGTGCCAGCAGCCAAGGGTTCGGGACAGGGGATAGCAATCAGCCCCAGCATTTT. Translating it yields CASSQGFGTGDSNQPQHF. This rearrangement joins TRBV14 to TRBJ1-5, with 10 bases that match TRBD1. The CDR3 is made up of 18 amino acids. J was trimmed by 0 bases and V by 1 base; bases with no gene match: 6. CDR1 and CDR2 from the germline V gene are SGHDN and FVKESK.